This TCR beta chain stems from a study of identical twins. In the case of this clonotype: Antigen specificity is unknown.

After template switching added a universal primer site, the resulting cDNA carried unique molecular identifiers. In TCRdb, the 5' RACE reads were re-called with MiXCR into one record per CDR3 protein. The table lists roughly 230,000 distinct CDR3 sequences, 6.5% to 9.5% of them singletons, with around 3% in the top ten. Study outcomes and limitations: Twins' excess sharing was less marked for out-of-frame beta sequences. It was possible that invariant MAIT and iNKT cells partly confounded the zero-insertion analyses. The authors drew conclusions from cross-sectional statistical analysis rather than following the same donors.

The CDR3 covers 15 residues. V gave up 1 base and J gave up 3 bases, with 13 bases separating them. CDR1 is SEHNR and CDR2 is FQNEAQ in the germline V gene (reference sequence). This same sample was also part of a study on yellow fever vaccine responses in identical twins.

This TCR was sampled from a woman between 18 and 30 years old in good health. The V gene is TRBV7-9, the J gene TRBJ2-7; D is tentatively TRBD1 or TRBD2 (5 bases each). Sequencing was done on a sample of CD8+ T cells sorted from blood. CDR3 sequence reads: CASSLDQWGNYEQYF. The CDR3 DNA is TGTGCCAGCAGCTTAGATCAGTGGGGGAACTACGAGCAGTACTTC.